What follows are 14 T cell receptor beta chains derived from one specimen sequenced in a study of cytomegalovirus exposure and HLA in healthy donors. Primers for the PCR totalled 60 Vbeta and 13 Jbeta. Clones were read by immunoSEQ multiplex PCR, and TCRdb kept only the in-frame ones, dropping some. This sample has almost 200,000 clones; roughly 78% occur once, and the top ten carry approximately 4.7%. Sequences were obtained from PBMCs. These receptor sequences come from a woman aged 25 to 39 in good health and CMV-seropositive.

This clone occurred a few times. The V call is TRBV4-1, the J call TRBJ2-7; D is undetermined. The CDR3 spans 13 residues. V was clipped by 3 bases and J by 3 bases, with 9 bases between them. Germline CDR1 is MGHRA and CDR2 is YSYEKL. Here the CDR3 reads CASSQGAGYEQYF. The CDR3 nucleotides read TGCGCCAGCAGCCAGGGCGCAGGCTACGAGCAGTACTTC.

This clone has a single count. V usage is TRBV7-8 and J usage is TRBJ2-7, with D possibly matching TRBD1 (6 bases). V was trimmed by 5 bases and J by 0 bases, leaving 11 bases between them. The germline CDR1 and CDR2 sequences are SGHVS and FQNEAQ. CDR3 length: 14 amino acids. The CDR3 coding sequence is TGTGCCAGCAGCAGTTGGGACACCTCCTACGAGCAGTACTTC. Translating gives CASSSWDTSYEQYF.

Here the CDR3 DNA reads TGTGCCAGCAGCTGGGGCGGCGGGGGAAAGACTGAAGCTTTCTTT. This gives the protein CASSWGGGGKTEAFF. This chain links TRBV7-2 with TRBJ1-1; D possibly corresponds to TRBD1 (5 bases). CDR3 length: 15 amino acids. CDR1 SGHTA and CDR2 FQGNSA come from the germline V gene. Deletions cut 4 bases from V and 5 bases from J, with 17 bases between.

V usage is TRBV7-9 and J usage is TRBJ1-5; tentatively, D is TRBD1 (6 bases). The CDR3 length is 15 residues. The germline V gene has CDR1 SEHNR and CDR2 FQNEAQ (reference sequence). Trimming removed 5 bases at V and 1 base at J, with 12 bases between. CDR3: CASSLPGASNQPQHF. In DNA, the CDR3 is TGTGCCAGCAGCCTCCCAGGGGCGAGCAATCAGCCCCAGCATTTT.

This chain joins TRBV10-3 and TRBJ1-1, with TRBD1 identical over 7 bases. The CDR3 sequence is 14 residues long. Germline assignment: CDR1 ENHRY and CDR2 SYGVKD. The V gene end was trimmed by 9 bases and the J gene end by 1 base; junction bases not matched to a gene: 8. CDR3 in DNA: TGTGCCATGAAAAACAGGGGCGAGAACACTGAAGCTTTCTTT. It is translated as CAMKNRGENTEAFF.

V is TRBV4-1 and J is TRBJ1-5, with 7 bases identical to TRBD1. CDR1 and CDR2 from the germline V gene are MGHRA and YSYEKL. This CDR3 spans 17 amino acids. After removal of 2 bases from V and 4 bases from J, the junction contained 11 bases not matched to a gene. CDR3 in amino acids: CASSQFPGTALNQPQHF. The DNA of the CDR3 is TGCGCCAGCAGCCAATTTCCCGGGACAGCTTTAAATCAGCCCCAGCATTTT.

CDR3: CASSPSGRTETQYF. The CDR3 region has the DNA TGTGCCAGCTCACCTAGCGGGAGAACGGAGACCCAGTACTTC. J is TRBJ2-5 and V is TRBV18; 9 bases align to TRBD2. The germline CDR1 and CDR2 sequences are KGHSH and LQKENI. CDR3 length: 14 residues. The J segment lost 5 bases and the V segment lost 3 bases, leaving 4 bases of the junction unmatched.

In the case of this clone: Its ends do not fully match the called genes, so a read error is possible. The chain recombines TRBV6-5 with TRBJ1-5; D might be TRBD1 (5 bases). The CDR3 runs 15 residues. Germline V gene data show CDR1 as MNHEY and CDR2 as SVGAGI. CDR3 loop: CASSYTQGKDQPQHF. The CDR3 nucleotides are TGTGCCAGTAGTTACACCCAGGGCAAGGATCAGCCCCAGCATTTT.

This clone appeared a few times. The chain combines TRBV12-5 with TRBJ1-1, with D possibly TRBD1 on 6 matching bases. Germline values: CDR1 LGHNT, CDR2 FRNRAP. Trimming removed 5 bases at V and 2 bases at J, with 9 bases between. CDR3 size: 13 residues. CDR3 sequence reads: CASGQGTNTEAFF. CDR3 coding DNA: TGTGCTAGTGGTCAGGGGACCAACACTGAAGCTTTCTTT.

This sequence joins TRBV2 and TRBJ1-2; D remains ambiguous. Looked up from germline, CDR1 is SNHLY and CDR2 is FYNNEI. V lost 3 bases and J lost 7, with 9 bases in between. The CDR3 runs 12 residues. DNA of the CDR3: TGTGCCAGCAGTGACTCAAACGGTGGCTACACCTTC. As protein: CASSDSNGGYTF.

The count of this clone is one. CDR3 loop: CASSQEGHLGTGELFF. CDR3 nucleotide sequence: TGCGCCAGCAGCCAAGAGGGACACTTGGGCACCGGGGAGCTGTTTTTT. The V call is TRBV4-3, the J call TRBJ2-2; possibly TRBD1 for D (6 bases). CDR1 and CDR2 from the germline V gene are LGHNA and YSLEER. CDR3 length: 16 amino acids. The V end was cut by 0 bases, the J end by 4 bases, with 12 bases between.

The chain is built from TRBV27 and TRBJ1-1, with D perhaps matching TRBD1 (5 bases). The germline V and J ends were trimmed by 6 bases and 0 bases, with 20 bases remaining between them. Germline CDR1 is MNHEY and CDR2 is SMNVEV (reference sequence). CDR3 size: 17 residues. CDR3 protein: CASRPTLGQGLNTEAFF. Here the CDR3 DNA reads TGTGCCAGCAGGCCTACCTTAGGGCAGGGTCTGAACACTGAAGCTTTCTTT.

This clone appeared once. The CDR3 is CASSSGHLYEQYF. Here the CDR3 DNA reads TGTGCCAGCAGCTCGGGACACCTCTACGAGCAGTACTTC. This rearrangement joins TRBV5-8 to TRBJ2-7; tentatively, D is TRBD1 (6 bases). This CDR3 comprises 13 residues. Germline CDR1 and CDR2: SGHTS and YDEGEE. Trimming took 3 bases from V and 3 from J, leaving 10 bases between them.

This clone occurred once. The chain recombines TRBV6-5 with TRBJ2-7; possibly TRBD1 for D (6 bases). The CDR3 totals 14 residues. With 5 bases removed from V and 2 bases from J, the gap between germline ends came to 13 bases. CDR1 and CDR2 from the germline V gene are MNHEY and SVGAGI. The chain's CDR3 is CASSPLGAAYEQYF. As DNA, the CDR3 is TGTGCCAGCAGTCCTTTGGGGGCGGCCTACGAGCAGTACTTC.